A selection of T cell receptor beta chains follows, all from one sample in a study of T-cell memory formation after mild COVID-19. TCRdb analysed the 5' RACE reads with MiXCR anew, one entry per CDR3 protein. The sample has 100,000 to 150,000 distinct CDR3 sequences, 5% to 6.5% seen once; the top ten hold roughly 2.2%. Sequenced sample: PBMCs or a T cell subset sorted from them (not recorded which). The receptors derive from an adult woman who had mild COVID-19 (a few samples of this study predate the infection). Cell type and time point are not known. The CDR3 runs from the conserved cysteine through the conserved F or W. Fields, in order: clone size, J gene, D gene, V gene, CDR3 protein, CDR3 DNA. D genes are given only for firm matches. Only some rows state a clone size, as once, few, many or a class for expanded clones.

clone size: NA; J gene: TRBJ2-1; D gene: TRBD2; V gene: TRBV30; CDR3 protein: CAWSVWGGPRANNEQFF; CDR3 DNA: TGTGCCTGGAGTGTATGGGGGGGTCCCAGGGCGAACAATGAGCAGTTCTTC
clone size: many; J gene: TRBJ2-1; D gene: NA; V gene: TRBV30; CDR3 protein: CAWSVRTAYNEQFF; CDR3 DNA: TGTGCCTGGAGTGTGAGAACGGCCTACAATGAGCAGTTCTTC
clone size: many; J gene: TRBJ1-1; D gene: TRBD1; V gene: TRBV6-6; CDR3 protein: CASSLGDRGQRTEAFF; CDR3 DNA: TGTGCCAGCAGCTTGGGGGACAGGGGACAACGTACTGAAGCTTTCTTT
clone size: few; J gene: TRBJ2-6; D gene: NA; V gene: TRBV7-3; CDR3 protein: CASSFSPGVPGANVLTF; CDR3 DNA: TGTGCCAGCAGCTTTTCCCCAGGGGTGCCTGGGGCCAACGTCCTGACTTTC
clone size: NA; J gene: TRBJ1-1; D gene: NA; V gene: TRBV7-9; CDR3 protein: CASSLILLGDTEAFF; CDR3 DNA: TGTGCCAGCAGCTTAATTCTTCTGGGGGACACTGAAGCTTTCTTT
clone size: NA; J gene: TRBJ1-5; D gene: NA; V gene: TRBV28; CDR3 protein: CASKPRGGPPNQPQHF; CDR3 DNA: TGTGCCAGCAAACCACGCGGGGGACCCCCGAATCAGCCCCAGCATTTT
clone size: NA; J gene: TRBJ1-1; D gene: NA; V gene: TRBV7-9; CDR3 protein: CASSSRGGAEAFF; CDR3 DNA: TGTGCCAGCAGCTCCCGGGGAGGGGCTGAAGCTTTCTTT
clone size: few; J gene: TRBJ2-1; D gene: NA; V gene: TRBV7-9; CDR3 protein: CASSPGGANSYNEQFF; CDR3 DNA: TGTGCCAGCAGCCCCGGCGGGGCGAACTCCTACAATGAGCAGTTCTTC
clone size: NA; J gene: TRBJ2-5; D gene: NA; V gene: TRBV6-5; CDR3 protein: CASRRQVPPGTQYF; CDR3 DNA: TGTGCCAGCAGACGGCAAGTACCCCCCGGGACCCAGTACTTC
clone size: few; J gene: TRBJ1-3; D gene: NA; V gene: TRBV5-5; CDR3 protein: CASSLDRVSGNTIYF; CDR3 DNA: TGTGCCAGCAGCTTGGACAGGGTCTCTGGAAACACCATATATTTT
clone size: many; J gene: TRBJ2-1; D gene: NA; V gene: TRBV5-5; CDR3 protein: CASSLGGDPTYNEQFF; CDR3 DNA: TGTGCCAGCAGCTTGGGAGGGGACCCTACTTACAATGAGCAGTTCTTC
clone size: few; J gene: TRBJ2-2; D gene: NA; V gene: TRBV5-1; CDR3 protein: CASSLRQINTGELFF; CDR3 DNA: TGCGCCAGCAGCTTGCGGCAGATCAACACCGGGGAGCTGTTTTTT
clone size: many; J gene: TRBJ1-1; D gene: NA; V gene: TRBV5-1; CDR3 protein: CASSLGTVTEAFF; CDR3 DNA: TGCGCCAGCAGCTTGGGAACGGTCACTGAAGCTTTCTTT
clone size: NA; J gene: TRBJ1-1; D gene: NA; V gene: TRBV7-9; CDR3 protein: CASSPFSGVNTEAFF; CDR3 DNA: TGTGCCAGCAGCCCTTTCAGCGGGGTGAACACTGAAGCTTTCTTT
clone size: NA; J gene: TRBJ1-4; D gene: NA; V gene: TRBV27; CDR3 protein: CASSWTGNEKLFF; CDR3 DNA: TGTGCCAGCAGTTGGACGGGGAATGAAAAACTGTTTTTT
clone size: few; J gene: TRBJ1-2; D gene: NA; V gene: TRBV29-1; CDR3 protein: CSVVTGQVGGYTF; CDR3 DNA: TGCAGCGTTGTGACGGGTCAGGTCGGTGGCTACACCTTC
clone size: few; J gene: TRBJ2-7; D gene: TRBD1; V gene: TRBV2; CDR3 protein: CASSWTGGSSYEQYF; CDR3 DNA: TGTGCCAGCAGTTGGACAGGGGGAAGTTCCTACGAGCAGTACTTC
clone size: NA; J gene: TRBJ2-3; D gene: NA; V gene: TRBV20-1; CDR3 protein: CSASGGRAEDTQYF; CDR3 DNA: TGCAGTGCTAGTGGCGGCCGCGCGGAAGATACGCAGTATTTT
clone size: NA; J gene: TRBJ1-2; D gene: NA; V gene: TRBV12-3/TRBV12-4; CDR3 protein: CASSGTREGYTF; CDR3 DNA: TGTGCCAGCAGTGGGACACGAGAGGGCTACACCTTC
clone size: many; J gene: TRBJ1-6; D gene: NA; V gene: TRBV7-2; CDR3 protein: CASSPQGSYNSPLHF; CDR3 DNA: TGTGCCAGCAGCCCCCAGGGCTCCTATAATTCACCCCTCCACTTT
clone size: few; J gene: TRBJ1-4; D gene: TRBD1; V gene: TRBV20-1; CDR3 protein: CSAGQGAGEKLFF; CDR3 DNA: TGCAGTGCAGGTCAGGGGGCTGGGGAAAAACTGTTTTTT
clone size: NA; J gene: TRBJ2-2; D gene: NA; V gene: TRBV5-1; CDR3 protein: CASTEGVPGELFF; CDR3 DNA: TGCGCCAGCACAGAAGGGGTCCCCGGGGAGCTGTTTTTT
clone size: few; J gene: TRBJ2-6; D gene: TRBD1; V gene: TRBV18; CDR3 protein: CASSLRTGALSGANVLTF; CDR3 DNA: TGTGCCAGCTCACTTCGGACAGGAGCTCTCTCTGGGGCCAACGTCCTGACTTTC